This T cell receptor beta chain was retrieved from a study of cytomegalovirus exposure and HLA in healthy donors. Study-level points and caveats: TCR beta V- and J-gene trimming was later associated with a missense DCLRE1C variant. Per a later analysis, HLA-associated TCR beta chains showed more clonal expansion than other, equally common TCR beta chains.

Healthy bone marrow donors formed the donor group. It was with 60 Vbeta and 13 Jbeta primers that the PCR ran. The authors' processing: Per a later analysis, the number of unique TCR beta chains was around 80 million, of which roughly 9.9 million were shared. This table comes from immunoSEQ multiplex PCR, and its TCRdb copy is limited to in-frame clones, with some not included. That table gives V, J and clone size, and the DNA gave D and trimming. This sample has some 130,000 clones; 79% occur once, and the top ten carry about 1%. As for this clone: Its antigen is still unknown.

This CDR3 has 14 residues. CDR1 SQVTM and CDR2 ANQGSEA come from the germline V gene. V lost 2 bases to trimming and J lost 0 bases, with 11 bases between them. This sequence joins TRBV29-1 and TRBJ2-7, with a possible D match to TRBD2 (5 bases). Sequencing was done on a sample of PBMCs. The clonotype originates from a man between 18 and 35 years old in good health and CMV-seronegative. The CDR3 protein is CSVETGESSYEQYF. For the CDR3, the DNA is TGCAGCGTTGAAACCGGGGAGAGCTCCTACGAGCAGTACTTC.